Below are 8 T cell receptor beta chains sequenced from a single sample in a study of technical replicates of blood from four donors listed by TCRdb under 2017. Libraries were made using the immunoSEQ multiplex PCR assay. TCRdb carries this immuneACCESS record with in-frame sequences only. Its versions omit some clonotypes, under half of them owing to an unresolved V gene in the studies checked, with the rest unexplained. This sample holds about 80,000 clones; 95% to 98% were observed only once. The top ten constitute more than 0.15% of the sample. The specimen was T cells isolated from PBMCs. The receptors shown here come from a human donor in good health.

The CDR3, as DNA: TGTGCCAGCAGCTTCGGGTTAGCGGGGTCCTACGAGCAGTACTTC. Residues: CASSFGLAGSYEQYF. The V and J genes are TRBV7-6 and TRBJ2-7; TRBD2 aligns across 8 bases. Germline values: CDR1 SGHVS, CDR2 FNYEAQ. The CDR3 runs 15 residues. V lost 3 bases to trimming and J lost 1 base; unmatched junction nucleotides: 5.

V is TRBV5-4 and J is TRBJ2-6; D is ambiguous. Germline V CDR1 and CDR2: SGHNT, YYREEE (reference sequence). The ends were cut back, 4 bases at V and 2 bases at J, with 22 bases in the middle. This CDR3 contains 19 residues. The CDR3 sequence is CASSQYRVNGVAGANVLTF. Here the CDR3 DNA reads TGTGCCAGCAGCCAATACCGAGTAAATGGAGTGGCTGGGGCCAACGTCCTGACTTTC.

The chain uses TRBV9 and TRBJ2-5; weak D call: TRBD1 (6 bases). This CDR3 has 16 residues. Trimming took 4 bases from V and 5 from J, leaving 21 bases between them. CDR1 is SGDLS and CDR2 is YYNGEE in the germline V gene. DNA of the CDR3: TGTGCCAGCAGCCCGAACAATATGGGGGCGGCGGAGACCCAGTACTTC. This codes for CASSPNNMGAAETQYF.

The rearrangement links TRBV5-1 to TRBJ1-2, with 7 nucleotides matching TRBD1. This CDR3 contains 15 residues. Trimming at V came to 7 bases and at J to 4 bases, leaving 13 bases not matched to a gene. Germline V lookup: CDR1 SGHRS, CDR2 YFSETQ. For the CDR3, the DNA is TGCGCCAGCGGGGTGGACAGGCGAATGTCCTATGGCTACACCTTC. Translated, it gives CASGVDRRMSYGYTF.

CDR3 bases: TGCGCCAGCAGACAGGGTCCTCAAGAGACCCAGTACTTC. Its translation: CASRQGPQETQYF. The chain couples TRBV10-2 to TRBJ2-5; possible D gene TRBD1, 6 bases. V gave up 6 bases and J gave up 2 bases, with 10 bases separating them. This CDR3 comprises 13 residues. Germline CDR1 and CDR2: WSHSY and SAAADI.

This sequence joins TRBV2 and TRBJ1-4; D is unresolved. The germline V gene has CDR1 SNHLY and CDR2 FYNNEI. The CDR3 length is 12 residues. V lost 3 bases and J lost 8, with 7 bases in between. The CDR3 here is CASSENIEKLFF. CDR3 DNA: TGTGCCAGCAGTGAGAACATAGAAAAACTGTTTTTT.

This clone came up once. This chain uses TRBV10-2 with TRBJ2-7; D is unclear. CDR3 length equals 12 residues. Trimming took off 3 bases at V and 3 bases at J, with 6 bases between the two ends. Germline V CDR1 and CDR2: WSHSY, SAAADI. The CDR3 DNA reads as TGCGCCAGCAGTGAAACTGGCTACGAGCAGTACTTC. Amino acids: CASSETGYEQYF.

The chain uses TRBV4-1 and TRBJ1-1; D call uncertain. The CDR3 consists of 14 residues. The ends were cut back, 6 bases at V and 2 bases at J, with 13 bases in the middle. The V gene's germline CDR1 is MGHRA and CDR2 YSYEKL. For the CDR3, the DNA is TGCGCCAGCAGTTTAAGTGACATAAACACTGAAGCTTTCTTT. Amino acids: CASSLSDINTEAFF.